This TCR beta chain is drawn from a study of cytomegalovirus exposure and HLA in healthy donors. Study in general: Approximately 80 million unique TCRs from HLA-typed donors were held in an early data release.

Regarding this clone: Its antigen is as yet unknown.

The CDR3 is 16 amino acids. Per germline, CDR1 SGHTA and CDR2 FQGTGA. After removal of 4 bases from V and 0 bases from J, the junction contained 2 bases not matched to a gene. Regarding the study as a whole: Prior analysis indicated that the majority of TCR beta V segments exhibited productivity approximately 87% or approximately 30% of the time. Later on, a genetic analysis was performed. It linked a missense variant in DCLRE1C with V- and J-gene trimming of TCR beta.

Vbeta (60) and Jbeta (13) primers were used in the PCR. Original analysis: Some 11 million shared chains were among the about 80 million unique TCR beta chains that a later analysis counted. Libraries were prepared by immunoSEQ multiplex PCR; TCRdb keeps only in-frame clonotypes and omits some of them. That table supplies the V and J calls and clone size; D and trimming were determined from the DNA. The table records about 140,000 clones, roughly 80% of them present only once. The TCR was taken from a woman aged 50 to 60 in good health and CMV-seropositive. This chain links TRBV7-3 with TRBJ1-6; 8 positions match TRBD1. The sequenced sample consisted of PBMCs. As DNA, the CDR3 is TGTGCCAGCAGCTCTACAGGGGGCTCCTATAATTCACCCCTCCACTTT. This gives the protein CASSSTGGSYNSPLHF.